The following is a TCR beta chain sequence with its context. Its antigen remains unidentified. The sample originates from a study of OX40 agonist ivuxolimab in advanced cancers. Looking at the study overall: Patients receiving dose escalation had hepatocellular carcinoma, melanoma, renal cell or head and neck cancer. Points from the study as a whole: In a subset of nonresponders, normalized T-cell clonal expansion was also low. In the 0.1 to 3.0 mg/kg range, CD4+ and CD8+ blood T cells had expanded clonally by week 6.

Clones were sequenced by immunoSEQ multiplex PCR, and TCRdb holds only the in-frame ones, with some missing. Among 12,000 to 15,000 clones, 85% to 95% were seen once, and the ten largest hold 22%. V lost 3 bases to trimming and J lost 0 bases, with 13 bases between them. CDR1 is MNHEY, CDR2 SMNVEV, per germline (reference sequence). This CDR3 has 16 amino acids. The V call is TRBV27, the J call TRBJ2-3; TRBD2 is a possible D gene (6 bases). Here the sequenced sample was CD4+ or CD8+ T cells sorted from blood, taken in a trial of the OX40 agonist ivuxolimab. This receptor was taken from an adult with an advanced solid tumor such as melanoma, head and neck, liver or kidney cancer. CDR3 region: CASSFFAGSSTDTQYF. The CDR3, as DNA: TGTGCCAGCAGTTTTTTCGCGGGGTCTAGCACAGATACGCAGTATTTT.